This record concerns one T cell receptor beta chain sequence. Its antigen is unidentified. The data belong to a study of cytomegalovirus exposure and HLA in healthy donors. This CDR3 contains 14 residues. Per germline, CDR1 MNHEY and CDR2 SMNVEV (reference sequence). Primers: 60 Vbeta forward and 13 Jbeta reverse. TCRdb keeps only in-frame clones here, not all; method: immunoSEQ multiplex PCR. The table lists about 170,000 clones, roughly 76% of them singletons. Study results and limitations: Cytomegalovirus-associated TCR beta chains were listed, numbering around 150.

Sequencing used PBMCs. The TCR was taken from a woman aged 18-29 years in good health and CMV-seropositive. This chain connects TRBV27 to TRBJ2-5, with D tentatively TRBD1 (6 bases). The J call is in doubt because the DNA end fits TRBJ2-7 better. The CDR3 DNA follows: TGTGCCAGCAGTTTCACAGGGTCGGGCTACGAGCAGTACTTC. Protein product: CASSFTGSGYEQYF.